These T cell receptor beta chains were read from a single sample in a study of shared clonotypes between healthy human individuals. The protocol was immunoSEQ multiplex PCR, while the TCRdb copy is restricted to in-frame clones and leaves out a portion. The sample holds 550,000 to 800,000 clones; about 90% are singletons and the top ten take about 33%. Sample: memory CD8+ T cells from PBMCs. The receptors stem from a man younger than 35 in good health. Some clones in this sample may be carry-over from other donors' samples. Both conserved end residues are part of each CDR3. D genes are given only for firm matches. Size tells how often a clone was seen (once, few, many) or the class of an expanded clone, and some rows leave it out.

size | J | D | V | DNA | CDR3
NA | TRBJ1-2 | TRBD1 | TRBV6-6 | TGTGCCAGCGGTTTCACAGGGGGCAACGGCTACACCTTC | CASGFTGGNGYTF
many | TRBJ2-2 | NA | TRBV7-2 | TGTGCCAGCAGCTTAAGGACACAGGGTACCGGGGAGCTGTTTTTT | CASSLRTQGTGELFF
NA | TRBJ2-2 | TRBD2 | TRBV4-3 | TGCGCCAGCAGCCAAAATCCTAGCGGGAGTCACACCGGGGAGCTGTTTTTT | CASSQNPSGSHTGELFF
NA | TRBJ2-2 | TRBD2 | TRBV27 | TGTGCCAGCAGTTTGACTAGCGGGAGGGCCCGTGCCGGGGAGCTGTTTTTT | CASSLTSGRARAGELFF
NA | TRBJ2-3 | NA | TRBV2 | TGTGCCAGCAGTGAAGCTCCTTGGCATACGCAGTATTTT | CASSEAPWHTQYF
NA | TRBJ2-2 | TRBD1 | TRBV30 | TGTGCCTTCCGAAGACTCGGACAGGGGTGGTCTTACACCGGGGAGCTGTTTTTT | CAFRRLGQGWSYTGELFF
NA | TRBJ1-2 | NA | TRBV7-9 | TGTGCCAGCAGCTCAGCTCTAGAAACAGGGAATGGCTACACCTTC | CASSSALETGNGYTF
NA | TRBJ2-7 | NA | TRBV5-4 | TGTGCCAGCAGCACCGACCCCACCTACGAGCAGTACTTC | CASSTDPTYEQYF
few | TRBJ1-5 | NA | TRBV19 | TGTGCCAGTAGCACCGGCGGCGCCAACCCCGATCAGCCCCAGCATTTT | CASSTGGANPDQPQHF
NA | TRBJ2-3 | NA | TRBV21-1 | TGTGCCAGCACCAACTTTCGGGACCCGAGGCATTTT | CASTNFRDPRHF
NA | TRBJ2-7 | TRBD2 | TRBV7-8 | TGTGCCAGCAGCTTAGCGAGACTAGCGGGAGTTGGGCACTCCTACGAGCAGTACTTC | CASSLARLAGVGHSYEQYF
few | TRBJ2-7 | TRBD2 | TRBV19 | TGTGCCAGTGCGAGACTAGCGGACTCCTACGAGCAGTACTTC | CASARLADSYEQYF
NA | TRBJ2-7 | NA | TRBV12-2 | TGTGCAAGTGGCCGCTTTGAATGGCGGTCTGCCTACGAGCAGTACTTC | CASGRFEWRSAYEQYF
few | TRBJ2-7 | TRBD2 | TRBV28 | TGTGCCAGCAGTCCAAACGGGGCTAGCGGGCTTTACGAGCAGTACTTC | CASSPNGASGLYEQYF
NA | TRBJ1-5 | NA | TRBV27 | TGTGCCAGCACCCCCTTTTATACCGGTTTTAGGGGGGACGGGCAGCCCCAGCATTTT | CASTPFYTGFRGDGQPQHF
NA | TRBJ2-7 | TRBD1 | TRBV11-2 | TGTGCCAGCAGCTCGTGGACAGGGGGTACCTACGAGCAGTACTTC | CASSSWTGGTYEQYF
NA | TRBJ2-7 | NA | TRBV29-1 | TGCAGCGTTGTCCCCCCCGGGAGCGATTACGAGCAGTACTTC | CSVVPPGSDYEQYF
NA | TRBJ2-3 | NA | TRBV5-1 | TGCGCCAGCAGAAGCACAGATACGCAGTATTTT | CASRSTDTQYF
once | TRBJ2-7 | TRBD2 | TRBV6-5 | TGTGCCAGCAGTTACGTGTCTAGCGGGAGCTACGAGCAGTACTTC | CASSYVSSGSYEQYF
NA | TRBJ2-3 | TRBD2 | TRBV28 | TGTGCCAGCAGCCCTAACACTAGCGGGACCGGGGATACGCAGTATTTT | CASSPNTSGTGDTQYF
once | TRBJ2-5 | NA | TRBV28 | TGTGCCAGCAGTCGCCCCCCGGCGGAGACCCAGTACTTC | CASSRPPAETQYF
NA | TRBJ2-7 | NA | TRBV29-1 | TGCAGCGTTCTGACGACGGGGGCCTACGAGCAGTACTTC | CSVLTTGAYEQYF
NA | TRBJ2-2 | NA | TRBV28 | TGTGCCAGCAGTTTATGGGGTAACAGGGACCCCTCCGGGGAGCTGTTTTTT | CASSLWGNRDPSGELFF
NA | TRBJ2-5 | NA | TRBV7-2 | TGTGCCAGCAGCTTAGGGCGGTTGGAAGAGACCCAGTACTTC | CASSLGRLEETQYF
NA | TRBJ1-3 | NA | TRBV7-6 | TGTGCCAGCAGCTTAGCCAGGGACAAAAGCTCTGGAAACACCATATATTTT | CASSLARDKSSGNTIYF
NA | TRBJ2-7 | TRBD2 | TRBV27 | TGTGCCAGCAGTCCGCGGGACTACAACGAGCAGTACTTC | CASSPRDYNEQYF
once | TRBJ2-1 | TRBD1 | TRBV29-1 | TGCAGCGCACGGGACAGGGGCTGGGATGAGCAGTTCTTC | CSARDRGWDEQFF
NA | TRBJ2-7 | NA | TRBV2 | TGTGCCAGCAGCCTCTCAGCGGATAGTTCCTACGAGCAGTACTTC | CASSLSADSSYEQYF
NA | TRBJ2-7 | NA | TRBV7-3 | TGTGCCAGCAGCATCGGGACTCTCAGGGAGCAGTACTTC | CASSIGTLREQYF
NA | TRBJ1-5 | TRBD1 | TRBV7-9 | TGTGCCAGCAGCCCCGACAGGGTAGGGCCTCAGCCCCAGCATTTT | CASSPDRVGPQPQHF
NA | TRBJ1-5 | NA | TRBV5-5 | TGTGCCAGCAGTCGATCATGGAGCAATCAGCCCCAGCATTTT | CASSRSWSNQPQHF
NA | TRBJ1-4 | NA | TRBV30 | TGTGCCTGGAGTGTATCCCTCTCGTTGTGGACTAATGAAAAACTGTTTTTT | CAWSVSLSLWTNEKLFF
NA | TRBJ2-1 | TRBD2 | TRBV28 | TGTGCCAGCACGTTTCGCGGGAGTTTTGTTGAGCAGTTCTTC | CASTFRGSFVEQFF
once | TRBJ1-4 | NA | TRBV9 | TGTGCCAGCAGCGTAGGAGCCGCAACTAATGAAAAACTGTTTTTT | CASSVGAATNEKLFF
once | TRBJ2-7 | TRBD1 | TRBV18 | TGTGCCAGCTCACCTAACACAAAATGGACAGGGGGAGACGAGCAGTACTTC | CASSPNTKWTGGDEQYF
NA | TRBJ2-1 | NA | TRBV5-6 | TGTGCCAGCAGCCTTCTCAATGAGCAGTTCTTC | CASSLLNEQFF
NA | TRBJ1-3 | NA | TRBV5-8 | TGTGCCAGCAGCCGCAGGGTTCGGGCTGGAAACACCATATATTTT | CASSRRVRAGNTIYF
NA | TRBJ2-5 | TRBD2 | TRBV11-2 | TGTGCCAGCAGCAAGCGGGGGTACGGTGAGACCCAGTACTTC | CASSKRGYGETQYF
few | TRBJ1-1 | NA | TRBV6-5 | TGTGCCAGCAGTTCTTCCCTAAATTTGGGGAACACTGAAGCTTTCTTT | CASSSSLNLGNTEAFF
NA | TRBJ1-1 | NA | TRBV4-1 | TGCGCCAGCAGCCAAGTTACGAACACTGAAGCTTTCTTT | CASSQVTNTEAFF
NA | TRBJ1-1 | TRBD1 | TRBV7-3 | TGTGCCAGCGCGGGGACAGAGAACACTGAAGCTTTCTTT | CASAGTENTEAFF
NA | TRBJ1-1 | TRBD1 | TRBV19 | TGTGCCAGCAGGACAGGGGCAGGGACTGAAGCTTTCTTT | CASRTGAGTEAFF
NA | TRBJ1-3 | NA | TRBV2 | TGTGCCAGCAGAGCGGCGTATAGCTCTGGAAACACCATATATTTT | CASRAAYSSGNTIYF
once | TRBJ2-5 | NA | TRBV29-1 | TGCAGCGTTGGGACAAAAGAGACCCAGTACTTC | CSVGTKETQYF
NA | TRBJ2-1 | NA | TRBV28 | TGTGCCAGCGAGCTAGCAGCCTACAATGAGCAGTTCTTC | CASELAAYNEQFF
NA | TRBJ1-2 | NA | TRBV6-1 | TGTGCCAGCATTCCCCTGGGGCTCGTTGAGTGGAACACCTTC | CASIPLGLVEWNTF
NA | TRBJ2-1 | NA | TRBV18 | TGTGCCAGCTCCCGCCTTTGGAATGAGCAGTTCTTC | CASSRLWNEQFF
NA | TRBJ2-1 | TRBD2 | TRBV27 | TGTGCCAGCAGTTTATATCCCCTAGCGGGAGGGGTCCCCTACAATGAGCAGTTCTTC | CASSLYPLAGGVPYNEQFF
NA | TRBJ2-1 | TRBD2 | TRBV7-9 | TGTGCCAGCAGCCCCGTAAGACTAGCGGGAGGGGGATATGAGCAGTTCTTC | CASSPVRLAGGGYEQFF
once | TRBJ2-1 | TRBD2 | TRBV27 | TGTGCCAGCAGAGGACTAGCATTTGTTGAGCAGTTCTTC | CASRGLAFVEQFF
NA | TRBJ2-7 | NA | TRBV7-9 | TGTGCCAGCAGCCTTAGCAGCGGTAGCAACGAGCAGTACTTC | CASSLSSGSNEQYF
NA | TRBJ2-3 | NA | TRBV7-9 | TGTGCCAGCAGCTTTTATGATAGACGTGTCACAGATACGCAGTATTTT | CASSFYDRRVTDTQYF
NA | TRBJ2-1 | NA | TRBV6-1 | TGTGCCAGCAGTGAAGCGATTTTGGGAGCCCAGTTCTTC | CASSEAILGAQFF
NA | TRBJ2-3 | NA | TRBV4-3 | TGCGCCAGCAGCGCACGATCAGGGTCCACAGATACGCAGTATTTT | CASSARSGSTDTQYF
NA | TRBJ2-3 | TRBD2 | TRBV7-9 | TGTGCCAGCAGCGCCCCGGTACTAGCGGGCACAGATACGCAGTATTTT | CASSAPVLAGTDTQYF
NA | TRBJ2-7 | TRBD1 | TRBV6-5 | TGTGCCAGCAAGGGGGCGATGAGCGAGCAGTACTTC | CASKGAMSEQYF
NA | TRBJ2-7 | TRBD1 | TRBV27 | TGTGCCACTGCGACAGGGGGCCTTAGCGGACCTTCGGAGCAGTACTTC | CATATGGLSGPSEQYF
NA | TRBJ2-3 | TRBD2 | TRBV27 | TGTGCCAGCAGCTTGGGACTATTCCGACGTCCAGATACGCAGTATTTT | CASSLGLFRRPDTQYF
NA | TRBJ2-7 | NA | TRBV15 | TGTGCCACCAGGGCGGGGGCGAGCGCCTACGAGCAGTACTTC | CATRAGASAYEQYF
NA | TRBJ1-1 | NA | TRBV7-9 | TGTGCCAGCAGCCCGGACAGACTGATGAACACTGAAGCTTTCTTT | CASSPDRLMNTEAFF